The 2 T cell receptor beta chains below were found in one sample sequenced in a study of shared clonotypes between healthy human individuals. The protocol was immunoSEQ multiplex PCR, while the TCRdb copy is restricted to in-frame clones and leaves out a portion. This repertoire shows 110,000 or so clones, around 68% found once; its top ten account for roughly 24%. Sequences were obtained from memory CD8+ T cells sorted from blood. Indicated subset: CD45RO+ cells pooled with CCR7-negative TemRA cells. Every receptor here comes from a woman in her thirties in good health.

V usage is TRBV21-1 and J usage is TRBJ1-1; the table calls TRBD1, which could not be checked here. TRBV21-1 is termed a pseudogene. This CDR3 is 15 amino acids long. CDR3 DNA sequence: TGTGCCAGCAGCACCGACAGGGGACTGAACACTGAAGCTTTCTTT. Translating it yields CASSTDRGLNTEAFF.

This clone has only a few counts. This chain uses TRBV11-3 with TRBJ2-7; 8 bases are shared with TRBD2. Trimming cost V 3 bases and J 2 bases; bases outside gene matches: 6. CDR1 and CDR2 from the germline V gene are SGHNT and YENEEA. CDR3 length equals 15 residues. CDR3 region: CASSFAPGGAYEQYF. In DNA, the CDR3 is TGTGCCAGCAGCTTTGCCCCCGGGGGGGCCTACGAGCAGTACTTC.